A single sample is the source of the 11 T cell receptor beta chains below, sequenced in a study of blood T cell repertoires in COVID-19. Libraries were prepared by immunoSEQ multiplex PCR; TCRdb keeps only in-frame clonotypes and omits some of them. The repertoire holds around 170,000 clones, with roughly four fifths as singletons. The sample was peripheral blood. The origin of the receptors is a middle-aged woman with acute or convalescent COVID-19.

The chain is built from TRBV28 and TRBJ1-2; 7 nucleotides match TRBD1. The CDR3 extends over 17 amino acids. CDR1 is MDHEN, CDR2 SYDVKM, per germline. V lost 4 bases and J lost 1; bases outside the gene matches: 12. As DNA, the CDR3 is TGTGCCAGCAGTTCTGGACAGGACCGCTCATTTAACTATGGCTACACCTTC. Translated, it gives CASSSGQDRSFNYGYTF.

This chain connects TRBV7-3 to TRBJ1-2; 7 bases fit TRBD1. CDR3 length: 13 amino acids. V lost 2 bases and J lost 5; bases outside the gene matches: 2. In germline, CDR1 is SGHTA, CDR2 FQGTGA. The CDR3 DNA is TGTGCCAGCAGCTTACAGGGGGGTTATGGCTACACCTTC. Protein sequence: CASSLQGGYGYTF.

This sequence joins TRBV6-5 and TRBJ1-4; maybe TRBD1 (6 bases). V lost 6 bases, J lost 8 bases, and 13 bases lay in between. CDR1 and CDR2 (germline): MNHEY, SVGAGI. The CDR3 sequence is 13 residues long. CDR3 DNA sequence: TGTGCCAGCAGGATGGGAGGGGGGGAAAAACTGTTTTTT. Encoded protein: CASRMGGGEKLFF.

This chain connects TRBV2 to TRBJ1-1; D remains unclear. Trimming removed 10 bases at V and 4 bases at J, with 16 bases between. Germline V lookup: CDR1 SNHLY, CDR2 FYNNEI. This CDR3 contains 13 residues. DNA of the CDR3: TGTGCCACCCAACGGGCGGCGGGCACTGAAGCTTTCTTT. Translated: CATQRAAGTEAFF.

CDR3 nucleotides: TGTGCCAGCAGCCGGGACAGTTACACTGAAGCTTTCTTT. Amino acids: CASSRDSYTEAFF. The rearrangement links TRBV4-2 to TRBJ1-1; 7 bases match TRBD1. This CDR3 has 13 residues. Germline loops: CDR1 LGHNA, CDR2 YNFKEQ. The junction had 2 bases not matched to a gene; V was cut back by 4 bases and J by 3 bases.

This clone has just a few counts. The chain couples TRBV27 to TRBJ2-5; 7 bases agree with TRBD1. This CDR3 is built from 15 residues. Germline values: CDR1 MNHEY, CDR2 SMNVEV (reference sequence). The V and J ends lost 6 bases and 5 bases, in that order; junction bases with no gene match: 12. CDR3 bases: TGTGCCAGCAGCTCTTACAGGGGCCGGGTGGAGACCCAGTACTTC. It codes for CASSSYRGRVETQYF.

The gene calls are TRBV9 and TRBJ2-3; 8 nucleotides match TRBD2. Germline CDR1 SGDLS, CDR2 YYNGEE. The CDR3 has 14 amino acids. V lost 3 bases and J lost 6; bases outside the gene matches: 6. The CDR3 is CASSDTSGSDTQYF. The CDR3 nucleotides are TGTGCCAGCAGCGATACTAGCGGCTCGGATACGCAGTATTTT.

This clone was counted a few times. The chain uses TRBV28 and TRBJ2-3; TRBD2 matches at 9 bases. CDR1 and CDR2 from the germline V gene are MDHEN and SYDVKM. The length of the CDR3 is 14 residues. After removal of 6 bases from V and 2 bases from J, the junction contained 3 bases not matched to a gene. The CDR3 sequence is CASRLAGHTDTQYF. The DNA for the CDR3 is TGTGCCAGCAGACTAGCGGGCCACACAGATACGCAGTATTTT. The complete variable domain, with remaining parts taken from reference TRBV28 and TRBJ2-3, reads DVKVTQSSRYLVKRTGEKVFLECVQDMDHENMFWYRQDPGLGLRLIYFSYDVKMKEKGDIPEGYSVSREKKERFSLILESASTNQTSMYLCASRLAGHTDTQYFGPGTRLTVL.

This clone was observed a handful of times. CDR3 in amino acids: CALAEANTGELFF. The DNA for the CDR3 is TGTGCCCTAGCGGAAGCGAACACCGGGGAGCTGTTTTTT. V and J are TRBV7-9 and TRBJ2-2; 7 nucleotides line up with TRBD2. V lost 11 bases and J lost 0; bases outside the gene matches: 3. Germline CDR1 reads SEHNR; CDR2 reads FQNEAQ (reference sequence). CDR3 length equals 13 residues.

The rearrangement links TRBV6-1 to TRBJ2-2, with D maybe TRBD1 (6 bases). The V gene lost 2 bases and the J gene lost 5 bases, with 12 bases spanning the gap. CDR1 and CDR2 (germline): MNHNS, SASEGT. The CDR3 is 15 amino acids. CDR3 sequence (DNA): TGTGCCAGCAGTGAAATCACAGGGATTACCGGGGAGCTGTTTTTT. Its translation: CASSEITGITGELFF.

The V call is TRBV5-6, the J call TRBJ2-5, with D possibly being TRBD1 (6 bases). Germline V gene data show CDR1 as SGHDT and CDR2 as YYEEEE. The CDR3 runs 15 residues. Trimming stripped 0 bases from V and 3 bases from J, with 12 bases between. The CDR3 DNA is TGTGCCAGCAGCTTGGGCCCGACAGGTAAAGAGACCCAGTACTTC. This sequence encodes CASSLGPTGKETQYF.